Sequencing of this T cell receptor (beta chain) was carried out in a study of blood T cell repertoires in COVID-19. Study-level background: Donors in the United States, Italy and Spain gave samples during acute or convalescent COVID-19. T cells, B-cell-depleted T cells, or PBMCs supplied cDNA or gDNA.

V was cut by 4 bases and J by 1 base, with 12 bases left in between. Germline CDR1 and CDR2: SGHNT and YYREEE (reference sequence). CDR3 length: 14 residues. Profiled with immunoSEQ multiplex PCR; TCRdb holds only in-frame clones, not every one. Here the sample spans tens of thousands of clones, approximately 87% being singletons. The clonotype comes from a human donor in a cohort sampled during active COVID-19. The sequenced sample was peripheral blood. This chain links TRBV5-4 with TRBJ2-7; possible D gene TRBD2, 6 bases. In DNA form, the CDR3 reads TGTGCCAGCAGCCTTGGGACTTCATCCTACGAGCAGTACTTC. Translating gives CASSLGTSSYEQYF.